The clone carrying this T cell receptor (beta chain) has ten or more counts. The CDR3 consists of 16 residues. Per germline, CDR1 SGHTA and CDR2 FQGNSA. With 4 bases removed from V and 1 base from J, the gap between germline ends came to 17 bases. From the reads, TCRdb called clonotypes with MiXCR, one entry per CDR3 protein. The data show approximately 700,000 distinct CDR3 sequences, with about 40% seen just once and more than 2.5% held by the top ten. These data originate in a study of T cell repertoires in cytomegalovirus infection. The chain has TRBV7-2 and TRBJ2-7; D tentatively reads TRBD1 or TRBD2 (5 bases each). Sequenced: PBMCs. The sequence derives from a human donor in good health (CMV status not recorded). Some clones in this sample may be carry-over from other donors' samples. CDR3 bases: TGTGCCAGCAGCTCAGTGAACCGGGACGGTTCCTACGAGCAGTACTTC. It specifies CASSSVNRDGSYEQYF.